The 10 T cell receptor beta chains below come from one sample, sequenced in a study of OX40 agonist ivuxolimab in advanced cancers. Some clones are missing from TCRdb's copy, which holds only in-frame ones; the method was immunoSEQ multiplex PCR. The sample lists about 40,000 clones, roughly 86% seen once, with around an eighth in the top ten. The specimen was CD4+ or CD8+ T cells sorted from blood, collected in a trial of the OX40 agonist ivuxolimab. The receptors derive from an adult with an advanced solid tumor such as melanoma, head and neck, liver or kidney cancer.

This chain uses TRBV9 with TRBJ1-1; no definite D call. V lost 2 bases, J lost 1 base, and 12 bases lay in between. The CDR3 covers 15 residues. CDR1 is SGDLS, CDR2 YYNGEE, per germline. DNA for the CDR3: TGTGCCAGCAGCGTGATCGGCATTTCGAACACTGAAGCTTTCTTT. Protein product: CASSVIGISNTEAFF.

V and J are TRBV7-9 and TRBJ2-7; the D gene could be TRBD1 or TRBD2 (5 bases each). Germline lookup yields CDR1 SEHNR and CDR2 FQNEAQ (reference sequence). V lost 5 bases, J lost 5 bases, and 10 bases lay in between. The CDR3 is 12 amino acids. The CDR3 loop reads CASSVGEHEQYF. The CDR3 DNA follows: TGTGCCAGCAGCGTAGGGGAGCACGAGCAGTACTTC.

The rearrangement uses TRBV2 and TRBJ2-1, with D unclear. The germline CDR1 and CDR2 sequences are SNHLY and FYNNEI. The ends were cut back, 2 bases at V and 4 bases at J, with 12 bases in the middle. The length of the CDR3 is 15 residues. The DNA for the CDR3 is TGTGCCAGCAGTGAAATGGGTTCATCGTACAATGAGCAGTTCTTC. Encoded protein: CASSEMGSSYNEQFF.

The chain combines TRBV27 with TRBJ2-1, with 7 bases fitting TRBD1. The CDR3 totals 17 residues. V was clipped by 1 base and J by 8 bases; unmatched bases: 14. Germline CDR1 reads MNHEY; CDR2 reads SMNVEV (reference sequence). The CDR3 bases are TGTGCCAGCAGTTTATTATCGAGCAGGGGGTTAGGCGATGAGCAGTTCTTC. It encodes CASSLLSSRGLGDEQFF.

J is TRBJ1-2 and V is TRBV5-1; D is ambiguous. This CDR3 is 14 amino acids long. Germline-derived CDR1 and CDR2 are SGHRS and YFSETQ. Trimming left V 0 bases short and J 5 bases short, with 11 bases between. CDR3 sequence reads: CASSLELAGYGYTF. DNA of the CDR3: TGCGCCAGCAGCTTGGAACTAGCGGGATATGGCTACACCTTC.

The V and J genes are TRBV19 and TRBJ2-5; a weak D match, TRBD2 (7 bases). This CDR3 region has 15 residues. From germline, CDR1 is LNHDA and CDR2 SQIVND (reference sequence). Trimming stripped 1 base from V and 5 bases from J, with 14 bases between. The CDR3 is CASSIAGGGGETQYF. CDR3 DNA: TGTGCCAGTAGTATAGCGGGGGGCGGAGGGGAGACCCAGTACTTC.

This clone was picked up one time. The chain carries TRBV6-6 and TRBJ1-3; D is undetermined. Trimming took off 4 bases at V and 0 bases at J, with 7 bases between the two ends. CDR1 is MNHNY and CDR2 is SVGAGI in the germline V gene (reference sequence). The CDR3 is made up of 14 amino acids. The CDR3 loop is CASSLVSSGNTIYF. In DNA, the CDR3 is TGTGCCAGCAGTTTAGTTAGCTCTGGAAACACCATATATTTT.

This clone appeared a single time. The rearrangement links TRBV4-3 to TRBJ2-1, with D unclear. V lost 0 bases to trimming and J lost 11 bases, with 11 bases between them. Germline loops: CDR1 LGHNA, CDR2 YSLEER. This CDR3 is 13 amino acids long. CDR3 in amino acids: CASSQDRARQQFF. The CDR3 nucleotides read TGCGCCAGCAGCCAAGATCGGGCTAGGCAGCAGTTCTTC.

V usage is TRBV5-6 and J usage is TRBJ1-2; D is possibly TRBD1 (5 bases). Looked up from germline, CDR1 is SGHDT and CDR2 is YYEEEE. The CDR3 covers 14 residues. Trimming took off 0 bases at V and 4 bases at J, with 10 bases between the two ends. The CDR3 region has the DNA TGTGCCAGCAGCTTGGGTCAGGGTTCCTATGGCTACACCTTC. Translation gives CASSLGQGSYGYTF.

For the CDR3, the DNA is TGTGCCAGCAGTTTGGAAGGGGCCGGGGACAGAGATTACTACGAGCAGTACTTC. This encodes CASSLEGAGDRDYYEQYF. This chain connects TRBV28 to TRBJ2-7, with TRBD1 matching over 7 bases. The CDR3 loop spans 18 amino acids. Germline loops: CDR1 MDHEN, CDR2 SYDVKM. J gave up 3 bases and V 3 bases, and 17 bases lay outside the gene matches.